These 2 T cell receptor beta chains originate from one sample sequenced in a study of OX40 agonist ivuxolimab in advanced cancers. Library method: the immunoSEQ multiplex PCR assay. TCRdb carries this immuneACCESS record with in-frame sequences only. Its versions omit some clonotypes, under half of them owing to an unresolved V gene in the studies checked, with the rest unexplained. This sample holds around 44,000 clones; about 86% were observed only once. The top ten clonotypes cover approximately 0.4% of the sample. The sequencing used CD4+ or CD8+ T cells sorted from blood, collected in a trial of the OX40 agonist ivuxolimab. The receptors originated from an adult with an advanced solid tumor such as melanoma, head and neck, liver or kidney cancer.

The chain couples TRBV18 to TRBJ2-3, with 10 bases fitting TRBD2. This CDR3 contains 15 residues. The ends lost 2 bases at V and 2 bases at J; junction bases unmatched: 1. Germline CDR1 reads KGHSH; CDR2 reads LQKENI. The CDR3 sequence: CASSPSGRATDTQYF. CDR3 in DNA: TGTGCCAGCTCACCAAGCGGGAGGGCCACAGATACGCAGTATTTT.

This clone was seen just once. The chain recombines TRBV28 with TRBJ2-2; the D gene is possibly TRBD1 (5 bases). The CDR3 extends over 13 amino acids. Germline V lookup: CDR1 MDHEN, CDR2 SYDVKM. V was clipped by 6 bases and J by 3 bases, with 8 bases between them. For the CDR3, the DNA is TGTGCCAGCAGGGGGCTCGACACCGGGGAGCTGTTTTTT. Translated, it gives CASRGLDTGELFF. The full variable domain, with the rest looked up from reference TRBV28 and TRBJ2-2, is DVKVTQSSRYLVKRTGEKVFLECVQDMDHENMFWYRQDPGLGLRLIYFSYDVKMKEKGDIPEGYSVSREKKERFSLILESASTNQTSMYLCASRGLDTGELFFGEGSRLTVL.